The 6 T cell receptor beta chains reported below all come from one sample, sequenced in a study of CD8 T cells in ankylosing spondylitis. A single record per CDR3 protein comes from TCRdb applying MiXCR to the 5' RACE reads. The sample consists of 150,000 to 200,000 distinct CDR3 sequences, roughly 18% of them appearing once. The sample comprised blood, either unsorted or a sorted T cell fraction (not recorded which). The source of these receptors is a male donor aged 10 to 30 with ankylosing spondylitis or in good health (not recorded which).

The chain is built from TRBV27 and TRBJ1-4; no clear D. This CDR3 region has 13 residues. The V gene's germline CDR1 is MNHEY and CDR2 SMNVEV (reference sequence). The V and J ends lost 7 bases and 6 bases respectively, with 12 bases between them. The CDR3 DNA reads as TGTGCCAGCAAGGACGCAGGTCATGAAAAACTGTTTTTT. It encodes CASKDAGHEKLFF.

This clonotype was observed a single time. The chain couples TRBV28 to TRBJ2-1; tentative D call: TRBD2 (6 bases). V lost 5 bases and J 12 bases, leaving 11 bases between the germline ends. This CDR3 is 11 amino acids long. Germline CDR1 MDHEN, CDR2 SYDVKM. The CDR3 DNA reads TGTGCCAGCAGTACGACTAGATCGCAGTTCTTC. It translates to CASSTTRSQFF.

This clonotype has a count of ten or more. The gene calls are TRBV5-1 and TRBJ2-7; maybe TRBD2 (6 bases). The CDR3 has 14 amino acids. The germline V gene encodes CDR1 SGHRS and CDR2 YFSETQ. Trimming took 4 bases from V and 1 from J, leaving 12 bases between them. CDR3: CASSLTEGSYEQYF. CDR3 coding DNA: TGCGCCAGCAGCCTCACGGAGGGGTCCTACGAGCAGTACTTC.

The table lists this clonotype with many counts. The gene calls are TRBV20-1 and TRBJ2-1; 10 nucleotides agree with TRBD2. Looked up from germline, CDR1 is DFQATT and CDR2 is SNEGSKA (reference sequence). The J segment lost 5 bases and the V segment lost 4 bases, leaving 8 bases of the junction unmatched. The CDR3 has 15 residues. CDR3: CSAKELAGEHNEQFF. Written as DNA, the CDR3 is TGCAGTGCTAAGGAGCTAGCGGGAGAGCACAATGAGCAGTTCTTC.

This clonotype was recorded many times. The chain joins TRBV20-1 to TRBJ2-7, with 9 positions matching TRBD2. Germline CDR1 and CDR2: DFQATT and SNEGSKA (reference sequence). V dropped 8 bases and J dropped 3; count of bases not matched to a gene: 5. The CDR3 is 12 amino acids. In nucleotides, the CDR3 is TGCAGTTGCGGGGGGGAAATCTACGAGCAGTACTTC. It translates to CSCGGEIYEQYF.

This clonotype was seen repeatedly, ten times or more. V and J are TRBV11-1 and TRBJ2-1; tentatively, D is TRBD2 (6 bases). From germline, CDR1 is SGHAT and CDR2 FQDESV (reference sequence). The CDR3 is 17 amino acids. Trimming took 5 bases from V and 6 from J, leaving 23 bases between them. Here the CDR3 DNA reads TGTGCCAGCAGCCGCGCGGTAGGGACTGGGGTGCGCAATGAGCAGTTCTTC. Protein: CASSRAVGTGVRNEQFF.